The 2 T cell receptor beta chains below were found in one sample sequenced in a study of cytomegalovirus exposure and HLA in healthy donors. Some clones are missing from TCRdb's copy, which holds only in-frame ones; the method was immunoSEQ multiplex PCR. The sample consists of roughly 140,000 clones, 88% of them appearing once. The sequencing input was PBMCs. The receptors derive from a woman in her late teens or twenties in good health and CMV-seropositive.

The chain has TRBV6-1 and TRBJ2-5; 12 nucleotides line up with TRBD2. V trimming: 4 bases; J trimming: 1 base; junction bases outside the gene matches: 1. Germline V gene lookup returns CDR1 MNHNS and CDR2 SASEGT. The CDR3 is 15 amino acids. The CDR3 DNA follows: TGTGCCAGCAGTGTGACTAGCGGGGGCCAAGAGACCCAGTACTTC. This translates into CASSVTSGGQETQYF.

The CDR3, as DNA: TGCGCCAGCAGCTTCGACAGTACTAGCGAAAAACTGTTTTTT. Translating it yields CASSFDSTSEKLFF. The V and J genes are TRBV5-1 and TRBJ1-4, with TRBD1 as a possible D gene (5 bases). Germline lookup yields CDR1 SGHRS and CDR2 YFSETQ. V gave up 2 bases and J gave up 8 bases, with 13 bases separating them. The CDR3 loop spans 14 amino acids.